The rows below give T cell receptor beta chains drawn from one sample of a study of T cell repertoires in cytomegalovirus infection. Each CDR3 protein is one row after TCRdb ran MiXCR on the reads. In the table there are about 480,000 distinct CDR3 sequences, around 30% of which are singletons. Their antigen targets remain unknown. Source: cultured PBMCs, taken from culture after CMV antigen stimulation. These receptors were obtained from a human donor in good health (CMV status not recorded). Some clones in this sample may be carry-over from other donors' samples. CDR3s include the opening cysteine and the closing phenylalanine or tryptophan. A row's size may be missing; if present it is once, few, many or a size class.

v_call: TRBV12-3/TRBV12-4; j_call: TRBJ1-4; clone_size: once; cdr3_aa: CASQGAEEKLFF
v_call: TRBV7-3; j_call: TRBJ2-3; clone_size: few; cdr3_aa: CASSPPPGDTQYF
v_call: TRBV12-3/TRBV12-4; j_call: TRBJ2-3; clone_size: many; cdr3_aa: CASRASGSTDTQYF
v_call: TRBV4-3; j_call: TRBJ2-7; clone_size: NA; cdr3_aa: CASSQDAPAGDEQYF
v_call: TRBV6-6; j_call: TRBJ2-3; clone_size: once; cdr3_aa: CASSYGAQNRGLRTDTQYF
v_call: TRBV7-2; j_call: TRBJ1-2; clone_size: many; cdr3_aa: CASSLTITGTGVGYTF
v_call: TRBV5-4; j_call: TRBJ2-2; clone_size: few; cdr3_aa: CASRNYDRVGNTGELFF
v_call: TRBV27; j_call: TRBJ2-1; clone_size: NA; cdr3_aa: CASSFTSLGNEQFF
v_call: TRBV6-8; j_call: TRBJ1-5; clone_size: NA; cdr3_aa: CASSNAKLPGQPQHF
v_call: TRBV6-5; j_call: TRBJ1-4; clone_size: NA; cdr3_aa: CASSYWGADEKLFF
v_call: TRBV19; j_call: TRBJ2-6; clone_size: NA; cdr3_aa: CATWDGRGAAANVLTF
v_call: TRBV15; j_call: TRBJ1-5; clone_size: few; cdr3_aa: CATSRRTRDRMQPQHF